This T cell receptor beta chain originates from a study of T cells in Graves' hyperthyroidism and ophthalmopathy. There were TCR beta CDR3 regions amplified from RNA transcripts. With the HTBI primer set, the TCR CDR3 went through a first round of RT-PCR. TCRdb processed the multiplex PCR reads anew with MiXCR; each CDR3 protein has one entry. The data show a few hundred thousand distinct CDR3 sequences, with about 15% seen just once and roughly 7.3% held by the top ten. The CDR3 sequence is 17 residues long. V was clipped by 2 bases and J by 1 base, with 15 bases between them. Germline-derived CDR1 and CDR2 are LGHDT and YNNKEL (reference sequence). At least ten counts were recorded for this clonotype.

The TCR originated in a woman in her twenties or thirties with Graves' hyperthyroidism. The rearrangement links TRBV3-1 to TRBJ1-3; D possibly corresponds to TRBD1 (5 bases). The specimen sequenced was blood. CDR3: CASSQYGGTFSGNTIYF. The DNA for the CDR3 is TGTGCCAGCAGCCAATACGGGGGGACTTTTTCTGGAAACACCATATATTTT.